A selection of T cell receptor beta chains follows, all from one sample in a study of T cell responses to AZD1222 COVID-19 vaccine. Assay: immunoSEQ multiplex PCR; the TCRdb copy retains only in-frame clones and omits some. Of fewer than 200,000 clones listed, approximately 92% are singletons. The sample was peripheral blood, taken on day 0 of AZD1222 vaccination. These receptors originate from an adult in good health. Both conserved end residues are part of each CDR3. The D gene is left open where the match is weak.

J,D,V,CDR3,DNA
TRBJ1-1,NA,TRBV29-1,CSVNGVQGTEAFF,TGCAGCGTTAACGGGGTGCAAGGGACTGAAGCTTTCTTT
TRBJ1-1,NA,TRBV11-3,CASSTQTNTEAFF,TGTGCCAGCAGCACACAGACGAACACTGAAGCTTTCTTT
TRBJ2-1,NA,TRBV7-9,CASSLAGGDEQFF,TGTGCCAGCAGCTTAGCGGGGGGTGATGAGCAGTTCTTC
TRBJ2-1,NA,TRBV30,CSGEGNEQFF,TGTAGCGGAGAGGGGAATGAGCAGTTCTTC
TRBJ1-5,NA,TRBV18,CASSPDAGYQPQHF,TGTGCCAGCTCACCAGATGCAGGGTATCAGCCCCAGCATTTT
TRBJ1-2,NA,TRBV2,CASSTGYFDYGYTF,TGTGCCAGCAGCACAGGGTATTTTGACTATGGCTACACCTTC
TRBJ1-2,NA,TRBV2,CASKSGQGRYGYTF,TGTGCCAGCAAATCGGGGCAGGGACGCTATGGCTACACCTTC
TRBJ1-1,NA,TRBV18,CASSFGLDTEAFF,TGTGCCAGCTCTTTTGGGCTTGACACTGAAGCTTTCTTT
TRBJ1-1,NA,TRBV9,CASSVSFEKLNTEAFF,TGTGCCAGCAGCGTAAGCTTTGAGAAATTGAACACTGAAGCTTTCTTT
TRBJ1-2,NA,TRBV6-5,CASVSSGLGYGYTF,TGTGCCAGCGTGAGCTCTGGGCTTGGCTATGGCTACACCTTC
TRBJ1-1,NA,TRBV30,CAWSYVGNTEAFF,TGTGCCTGGAGTTATGTAGGGAACACTGAAGCTTTCTTT
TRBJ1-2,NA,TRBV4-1,CASSQSGVANYGYTF,TGCGCCAGCAGCCAGTCCGGGGTGGCGAACTATGGCTACACCTTC
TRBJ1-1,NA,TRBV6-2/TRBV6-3,CASSYHALDTEAFF,TGTGCCAGCAGTTACCACGCTCTGGACACTGAAGCTTTCTTT
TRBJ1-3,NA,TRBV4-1,CASSQDPLSSGNTIYF,TGCGCCAGCAGCCAAGATCCCCTCTCCTCTGGAAACACCATATATTTT
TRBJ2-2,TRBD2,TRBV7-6,CASSLPTSGRPSNTGELFF,TGTGCCAGCAGTCTCCCGACTAGCGGGAGACCCTCGAACACCGGGGAGCTGTTTTTT
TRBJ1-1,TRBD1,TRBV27,CASSFGTENTEAFF,TGTGCCAGCTCTTTCGGGACAGAGAACACTGAAGCTTTCTTT